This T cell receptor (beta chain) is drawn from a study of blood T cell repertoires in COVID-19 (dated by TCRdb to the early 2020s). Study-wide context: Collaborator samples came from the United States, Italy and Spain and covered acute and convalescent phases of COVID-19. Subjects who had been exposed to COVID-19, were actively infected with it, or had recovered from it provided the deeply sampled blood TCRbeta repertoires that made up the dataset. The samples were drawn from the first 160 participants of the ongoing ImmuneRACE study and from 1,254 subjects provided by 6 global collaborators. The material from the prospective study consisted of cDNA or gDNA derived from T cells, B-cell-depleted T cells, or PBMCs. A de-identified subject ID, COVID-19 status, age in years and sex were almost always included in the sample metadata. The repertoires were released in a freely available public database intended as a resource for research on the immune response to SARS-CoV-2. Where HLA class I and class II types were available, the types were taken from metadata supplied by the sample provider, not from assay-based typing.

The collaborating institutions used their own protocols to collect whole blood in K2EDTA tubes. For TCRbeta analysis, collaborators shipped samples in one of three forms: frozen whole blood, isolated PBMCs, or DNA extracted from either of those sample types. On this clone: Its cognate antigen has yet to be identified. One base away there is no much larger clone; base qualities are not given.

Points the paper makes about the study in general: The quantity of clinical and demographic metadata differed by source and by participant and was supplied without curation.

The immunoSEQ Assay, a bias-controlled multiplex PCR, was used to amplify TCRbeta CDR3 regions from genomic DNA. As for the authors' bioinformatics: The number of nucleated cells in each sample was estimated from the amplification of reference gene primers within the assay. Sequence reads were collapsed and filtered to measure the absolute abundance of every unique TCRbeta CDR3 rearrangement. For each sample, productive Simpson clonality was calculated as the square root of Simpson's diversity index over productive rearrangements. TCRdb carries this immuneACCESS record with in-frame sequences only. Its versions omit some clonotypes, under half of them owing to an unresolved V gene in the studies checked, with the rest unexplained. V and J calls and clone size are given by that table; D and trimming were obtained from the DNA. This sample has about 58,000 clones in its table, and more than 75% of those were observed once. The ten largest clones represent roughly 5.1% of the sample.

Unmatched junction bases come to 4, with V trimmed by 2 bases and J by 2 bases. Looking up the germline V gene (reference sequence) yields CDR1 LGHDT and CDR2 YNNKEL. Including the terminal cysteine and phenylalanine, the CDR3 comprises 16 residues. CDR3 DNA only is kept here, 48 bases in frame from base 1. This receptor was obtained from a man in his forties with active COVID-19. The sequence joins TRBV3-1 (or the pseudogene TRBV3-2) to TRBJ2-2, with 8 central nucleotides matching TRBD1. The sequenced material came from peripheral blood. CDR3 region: CASSQTGTGNTGELFF. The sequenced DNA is TGTGCCAGCAGCCAAACGGGGACAGGCAACACCGGGGAGCTGTTTTTT.